The TCR beta chain described here comes from a study of CDR3 diversity in severe acne. The V gene's germline CDR1 is MDHEN and CDR2 SYDVKM. Trimming removed 5 bases from V and 0 bases from J, with 11 bases in between. This CDR3 comprises 14 residues. TCRdb fed the PCR reads into MiXCR, producing one record per CDR3 protein. The sample carries over 70,000 distinct CDR3 sequences, 51% recorded once. This clonotype qualifies as medium-sized. The genes are TRBV28 and TRBJ2-7; weak D call: TRBD2 (5 bases). Sample: blood. The sequence came from a male donor in good health, without acne. CDR3 nucleotides: TGTGCCAGCAGTGGACTGACTCGCTCCTACGAGCAGTACTTC. It translates to CASSGLTRSYEQYF.